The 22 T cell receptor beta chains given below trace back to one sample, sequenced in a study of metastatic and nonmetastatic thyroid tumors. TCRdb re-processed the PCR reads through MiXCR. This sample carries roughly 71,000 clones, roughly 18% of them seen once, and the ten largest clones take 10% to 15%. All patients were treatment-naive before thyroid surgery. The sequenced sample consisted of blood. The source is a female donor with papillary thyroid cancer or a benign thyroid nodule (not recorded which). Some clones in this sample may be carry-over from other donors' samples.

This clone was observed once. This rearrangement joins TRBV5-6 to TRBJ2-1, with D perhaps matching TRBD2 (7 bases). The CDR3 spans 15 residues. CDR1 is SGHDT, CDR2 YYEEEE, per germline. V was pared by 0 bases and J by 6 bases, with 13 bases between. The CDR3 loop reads CASSLGRRGGNEQFF. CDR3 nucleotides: TGTGCCAGCAGCTTGGGCAGGAGGGGGGGCAATGAGCAGTTCTTC.

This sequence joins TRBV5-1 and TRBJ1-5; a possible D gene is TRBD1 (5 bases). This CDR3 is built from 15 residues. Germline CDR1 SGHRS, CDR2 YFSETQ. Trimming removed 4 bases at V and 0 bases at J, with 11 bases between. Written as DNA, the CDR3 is TGCGCCAGCAGCCCGGAGGGGTATAGCAATCAGCCCCAGCATTTT. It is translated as CASSPEGYSNQPQHF.

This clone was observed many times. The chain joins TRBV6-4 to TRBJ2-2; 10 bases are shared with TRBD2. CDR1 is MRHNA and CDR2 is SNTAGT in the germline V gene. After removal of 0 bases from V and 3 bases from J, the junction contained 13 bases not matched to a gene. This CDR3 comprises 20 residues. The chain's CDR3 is CASSDSRLAGVSRYTGELFF. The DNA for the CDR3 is TGTGCCAGCAGTGACTCACGTCTAGCGGGAGTCTCCCGTTACACCGGGGAGCTGTTTTTT.

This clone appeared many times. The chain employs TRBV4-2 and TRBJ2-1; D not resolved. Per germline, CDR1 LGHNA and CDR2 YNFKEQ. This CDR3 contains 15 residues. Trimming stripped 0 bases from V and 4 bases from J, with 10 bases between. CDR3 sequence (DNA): TGTGCCAGCAGCCAAGATGTCGGCCTGTACAATGAGCAGTTCTTC. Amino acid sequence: CASSQDVGLYNEQFF.

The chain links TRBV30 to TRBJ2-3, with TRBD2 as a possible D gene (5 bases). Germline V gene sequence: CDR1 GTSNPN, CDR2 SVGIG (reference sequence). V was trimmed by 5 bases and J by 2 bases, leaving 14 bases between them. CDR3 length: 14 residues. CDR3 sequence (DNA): TGTGCCTGGCAACCGGGAACCTACACAGATACGCAGTATTTT. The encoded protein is CAWQPGTYTDTQYF.

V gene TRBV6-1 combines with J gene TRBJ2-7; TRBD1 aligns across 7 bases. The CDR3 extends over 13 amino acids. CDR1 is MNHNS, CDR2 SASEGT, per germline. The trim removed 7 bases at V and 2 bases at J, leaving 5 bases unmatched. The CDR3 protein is CASTGQDAYEQYF. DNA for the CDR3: TGTGCCAGCACAGGACAGGACGCCTACGAGCAGTACTTC.

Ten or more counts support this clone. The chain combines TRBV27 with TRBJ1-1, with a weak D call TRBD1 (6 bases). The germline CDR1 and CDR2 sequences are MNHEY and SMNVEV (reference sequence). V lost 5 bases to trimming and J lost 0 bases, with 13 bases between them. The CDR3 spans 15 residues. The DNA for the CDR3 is TGTGCCAGCAGTCCCCTGGACAGCTTGAACACTGAAGCTTTCTTT. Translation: CASSPLDSLNTEAFF.

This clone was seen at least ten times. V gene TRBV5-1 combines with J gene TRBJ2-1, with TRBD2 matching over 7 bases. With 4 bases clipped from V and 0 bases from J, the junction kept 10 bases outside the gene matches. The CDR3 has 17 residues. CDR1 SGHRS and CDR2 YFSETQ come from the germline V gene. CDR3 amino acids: CASSASGTTSSYNEQFF. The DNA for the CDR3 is TGCGCCAGCAGCGCCAGTGGGACTACTAGCTCCTACAATGAGCAGTTCTTC.

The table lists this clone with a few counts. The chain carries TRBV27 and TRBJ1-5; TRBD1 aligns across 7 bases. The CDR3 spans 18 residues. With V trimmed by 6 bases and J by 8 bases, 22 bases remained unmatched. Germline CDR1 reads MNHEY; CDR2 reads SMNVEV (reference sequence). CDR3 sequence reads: CASSPRSFGGGGTKPQHF. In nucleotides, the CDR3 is TGTGCCAGCAGCCCACGGTCGTTTGGAGGGGGCGGAACAAAGCCCCAGCATTTT.

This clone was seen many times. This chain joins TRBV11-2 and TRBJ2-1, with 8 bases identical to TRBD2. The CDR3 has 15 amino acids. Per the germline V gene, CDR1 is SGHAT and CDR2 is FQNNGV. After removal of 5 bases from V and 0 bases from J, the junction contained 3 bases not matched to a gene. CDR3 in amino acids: CASSPSGSSYNEQFF. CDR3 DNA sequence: TGTGCCAGCAGCCCCAGCGGGAGCTCCTACAATGAGCAGTTCTTC.

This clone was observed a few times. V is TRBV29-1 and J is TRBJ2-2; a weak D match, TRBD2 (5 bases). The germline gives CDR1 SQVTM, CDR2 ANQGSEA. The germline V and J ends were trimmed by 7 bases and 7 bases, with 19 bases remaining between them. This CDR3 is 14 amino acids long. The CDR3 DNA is TGCAGCGCCGGTGGGAGAGGGCTGAACGGGGAGCTGTTTTTT. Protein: CSAGGRGLNGELFF.

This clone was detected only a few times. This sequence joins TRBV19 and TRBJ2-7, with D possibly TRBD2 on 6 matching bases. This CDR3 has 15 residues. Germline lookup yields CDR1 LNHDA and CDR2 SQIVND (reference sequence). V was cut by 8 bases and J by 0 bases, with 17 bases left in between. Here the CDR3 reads CASSSDPMSSYEQYF. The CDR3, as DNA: TGTGCCAGTTCTAGCGACCCCATGAGCTCCTACGAGCAGTACTTC.

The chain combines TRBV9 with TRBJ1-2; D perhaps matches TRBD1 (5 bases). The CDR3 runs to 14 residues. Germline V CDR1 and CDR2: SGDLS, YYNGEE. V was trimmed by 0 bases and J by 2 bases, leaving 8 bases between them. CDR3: CASSVDEGNYGYTF. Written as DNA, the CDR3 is TGTGCCAGCAGCGTAGATGAGGGGAACTATGGCTACACCTTC.

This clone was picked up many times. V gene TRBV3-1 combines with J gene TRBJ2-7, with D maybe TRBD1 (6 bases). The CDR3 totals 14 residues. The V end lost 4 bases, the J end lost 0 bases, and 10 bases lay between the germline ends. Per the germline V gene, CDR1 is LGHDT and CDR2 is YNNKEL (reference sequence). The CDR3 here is CASSPHRDSYEQYF. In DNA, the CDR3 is TGTGCCAGCAGCCCCCACAGGGACTCCTACGAGCAGTACTTC.

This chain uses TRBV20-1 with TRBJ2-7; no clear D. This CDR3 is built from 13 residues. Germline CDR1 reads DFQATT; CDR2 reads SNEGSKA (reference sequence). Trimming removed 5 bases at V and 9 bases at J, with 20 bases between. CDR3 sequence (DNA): TGCAGTGCTTATTCCTCTACTTTGTCAAGGCAGTACTTC. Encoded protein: CSAYSSTLSRQYF.

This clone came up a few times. CDR3 loop: CASSWESSYNSPLHF. CDR3 nucleotides: TGTGCCAGCAGTTGGGAGAGCTCCTATAATTCACCCCTCCACTTT. The chain recombines TRBV28 with TRBJ1-6; D is undetermined. V was clipped by 4 bases and J by 0 bases, with 7 bases between them. CDR3 size: 15 residues. Germline values: CDR1 MDHEN, CDR2 SYDVKM.

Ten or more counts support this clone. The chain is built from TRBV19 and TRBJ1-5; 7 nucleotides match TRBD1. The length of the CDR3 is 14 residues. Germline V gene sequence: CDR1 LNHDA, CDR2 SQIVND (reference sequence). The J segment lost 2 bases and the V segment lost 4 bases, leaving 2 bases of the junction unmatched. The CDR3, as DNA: TGTGCCAGTAGTAAAGGGACAGGCAATCAGCCCCAGCATTTT. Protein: CASSKGTGNQPQHF.

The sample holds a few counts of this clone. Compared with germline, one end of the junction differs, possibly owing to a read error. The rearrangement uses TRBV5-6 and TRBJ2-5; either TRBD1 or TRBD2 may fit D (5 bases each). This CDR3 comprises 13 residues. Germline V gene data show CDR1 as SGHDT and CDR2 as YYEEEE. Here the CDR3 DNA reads TGTGCCAGCAGCTTGGGAGGGGAAGAGACCCGGTACTTC. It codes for CASSLGGEETRYF.

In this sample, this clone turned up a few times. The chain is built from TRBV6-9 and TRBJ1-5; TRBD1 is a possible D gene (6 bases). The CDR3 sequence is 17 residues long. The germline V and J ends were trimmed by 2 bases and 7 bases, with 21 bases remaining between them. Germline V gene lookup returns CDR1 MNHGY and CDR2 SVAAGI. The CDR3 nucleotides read TGTGCCAGCAGTTATAATTACAGGGAAACGGCATGGCAGCCCCAGCATTTT. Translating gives CASSYNYRETAWQPQHF.

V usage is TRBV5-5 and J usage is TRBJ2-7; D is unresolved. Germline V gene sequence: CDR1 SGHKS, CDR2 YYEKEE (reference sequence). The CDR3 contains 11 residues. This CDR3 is CANSWAYEQYV. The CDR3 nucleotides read TGTGCCAACAGCTGGGCCTACGAGCAGTACGTC.

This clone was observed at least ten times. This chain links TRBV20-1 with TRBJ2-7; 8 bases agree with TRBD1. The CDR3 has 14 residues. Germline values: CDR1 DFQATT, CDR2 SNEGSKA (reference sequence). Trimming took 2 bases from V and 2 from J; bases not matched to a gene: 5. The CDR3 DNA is TGCAGTGCTAGATCCCCAGGGGGCACCTACGAGCAGTACTTC. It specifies CSARSPGGTYEQYF.

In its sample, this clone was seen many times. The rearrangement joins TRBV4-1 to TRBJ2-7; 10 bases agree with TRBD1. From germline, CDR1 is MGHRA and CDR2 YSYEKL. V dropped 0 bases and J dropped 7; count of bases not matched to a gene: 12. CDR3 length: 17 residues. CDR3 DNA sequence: TGCGCCAGCAGCCAAGATCAGGGAGACAGGGGGCCCAGGGAGCAGTACTTC. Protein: CASSQDQGDRGPREQYF.